The entry below describes one T cell receptor beta chain. In the original analysis: Estimates of nucleated cell counts were drawn from the amplification of reference gene primers. The repertoire was sequenced with immunoSEQ multiplex PCR; TCRdb's copy has only in-frame clones and lacks some. For V, J and clone size, that table is used; D and trimming come from the DNA. Among 60,000 to 80,000 clones listed, around 88% were seen once. The germline gives CDR1 GTSNPN, CDR2 SVGIG (reference sequence). The CDR3 has 12 amino acids. Trimming removed 8 bases at V and 1 base at J, with 11 bases between. The data were obtained in a study of blood T cell repertoires in COVID-19. For the study at large: The origin of the acute and convalescent COVID-19 samples was the United States, Italy and Spain. The cDNA or gDNA used as material had been derived from T cells, B-cell-depleted T cells, or PBMCs.

Sequencing input: peripheral blood. The genes are TRBV30 and TRBJ1-2; possibly TRBD1 for D (6 bases). This clonotype originated in a man between 60 and 75 years old with acute or convalescent COVID-19. The CDR3 loop reads CALQGGNYGYTF. CDR3 DNA sequence: TGTGCCCTACAGGGCGGTAACTATGGCTACACCTTC.